This T cell receptor beta chain was found in a study of blood T cell repertoires in COVID-19. Study-level information: The cDNA or gDNA used as material had been derived from T cells, B-cell-depleted T cells, or PBMCs.

Repertoires were generated with immunoSEQ multiplex PCR, while TCRdb's copy carries only in-frame clones and drops some. The data hold fewer than 200,000 clones, with over 70% observed a single time. Germline V gene lookup returns CDR1 MNHEY and CDR2 SVGAGI. V was pared by 2 bases and J by 5 bases, with 14 bases between. The length of the CDR3 is 15 residues. The chain uses TRBV6-5 and TRBJ2-3; D is unresolved. The TCR was taken from a man in his sixties with acute or convalescent COVID-19. The sample comprised peripheral blood. The DNA for the CDR3 is TGTGCCAGCAGTTACCTAAGTTCGTCCGGAGATACGCAGTATTTT. This encodes CASSYLSSSGDTQYF.